A single sample is the source of the 13 T cell receptor beta chains below, sequenced in a study of T cell repertoires in cytomegalovirus infection. TCRdb re-called the reads through MiXCR, storing one row per CDR3 protein. In the table there are around 360,000 distinct CDR3 sequences, about 34% of which are singletons. The antigens of these receptors remain unknown. Sample: cultured PBMCs, taken from culture after CMV antigen stimulation. Receptor source: a human donor in good health (CMV status not recorded). Some clones in this sample may be carry-over from other donors' samples.

The chain recombines TRBV12-5 with TRBJ2-5, with 10 positions matching TRBD2. The CDR3 totals 16 residues. Unmatched junction bases numbered 7, after V lost 1 base and J lost 5 bases. CDR1 is LGHNT, CDR2 FRNRAP, per germline. For the CDR3, the DNA is TGTGCTAGTGGTTTGGCCCTAGCGGGGGCCTACGAGACCCAGTACTTC. Translating gives CASGLALAGAYETQYF. The full variable domain, in which reference TRBV12-5 and TRBJ2-5 provide the parts outside the CDR3, is DARVTQTPRHKVTEMGQEVTMRCQPILGHNTVFWYRQTMMQGLELLAYFRNRAPLDDSGMPKDRFSAEMPDATLATLKIQPSEPRDSAVYFCASGLALAGAYETQYFGPGTRLLVL.

A note on this clonotype: It may be a read error: a sequence one base away is much more abundant. The V gene is TRBV7-2, the J gene TRBJ1-5; 10 nucleotides match TRBD1. Germline V gene data show CDR1 as SGHTA and CDR2 as FQGNSA. With V trimmed by 3 bases and J by 8 bases, 1 base remained unmatched. The CDR3 length is 13 residues. The CDR3 is CASSLTGGKPQHF. The CDR3 bases are TGTGCCAGCAGCTTGACAGGGGGCAAGCCCCAGCATTTT.

The J gene is TRBJ2-1, the V gene TRBV14, with 8 bases that match TRBD2. Germline assignment: CDR1 SGHDN and CDR2 FVKESK. The trim removed 0 bases at V and 4 bases at J, leaving 11 bases unmatched. The CDR3 sequence is 18 residues long. CDR3: CASSQDQTTSGLYNEQFF. For the CDR3, the DNA is TGTGCCAGCAGCCAAGATCAAACAACTAGCGGACTATACAATGAGCAGTTCTTC.

CDR3 loop: CASSLDSAYEQFF. CDR3 bases: TGTGCCAGCAGTTTAGATTCTGCTTATGAGCAGTTCTTC. The chain carries TRBV27 and TRBJ2-1; D unclear. This CDR3 comprises 13 residues. Germline V gene lookup returns CDR1 MNHEY and CDR2 SMNVEV (reference sequence). With 2 bases removed from V and 8 bases from J, the gap between germline ends came to 10 bases.

A remark on this clonotype: At one boundary the junction diverges from the germline segment, which might be a read error. This chain links TRBV4-1 with TRBJ1-5; TRBD1 matches 9 bases. There are 16 residues in the CDR3. Germline lookup yields CDR1 MGHRA and CDR2 YSYEKL. CDR3 residues: CASSQVGTGRDQTQHF. In nucleotides, the CDR3 is TGCGCCAGCAGCCAAGTGGGGACAGGGCGTGATCAGACCCAGCATTTT.

This clonotype was seen at least ten times. The CDR3 DNA is TGTGCCAGCAGCCCTGGGGTAGGGCGCAATCAGCCCCAGCATTTT. Translation gives CASSPGVGRNQPQHF. The V call is TRBV7-2, the J call TRBJ1-5; D ambiguous. Per germline, CDR1 SGHTA and CDR2 FQGNSA. The V end lost 5 bases, the J end lost 2 bases, and 13 bases lay between the germline ends. The CDR3 contains 15 residues.

The J gene is TRBJ2-3, the V gene TRBV6-8, with D possibly TRBD2 on 5 matching bases. Deletions cut 6 bases from V and 2 bases from J, with 18 bases between. The CDR3 covers 16 residues. Germline loops: CDR1 MNHGY, CDR2 SAAAGT. CDR3 coding DNA: TGTGCCAGCAGGAGATATGAGGGCAAGGCCACAGATACGCAGTATTTT. It codes for CASRRYEGKATDTQYF.

This chain connects TRBV6-8 to TRBJ1-1; D is possibly TRBD1 (5 bases). Per the germline V gene, CDR1 is MNHGY and CDR2 is SAAAGT. V dropped 5 bases and J dropped 2 bases, with 15 bases sitting between them. This CDR3 region has 15 residues. DNA of the CDR3: TGTGCCAGCAGTCCCCTCGGGGGGGTAAACACTGAAGCTTTCTTT. It specifies CASSPLGGVNTEAFF.

As DNA, the CDR3 is TGCGCCAGCAGGCGTACCGGGACAGGGTTTCAGAACACTGAAGCTTTCTTT. Amino acids: CASRRTGTGFQNTEAFF. This chain links TRBV5-1 with TRBJ1-1; the match to TRBD1 covers 9 bases. Germline V gene data show CDR1 as SGHRS and CDR2 as YFSETQ. V was pared by 5 bases and J by 1 base, with 12 bases of the junction left unmatched. This CDR3 contains 17 residues.

J is TRBJ1-6 and V is TRBV12-3 or TRBV12-4; TRBD1 might be the D (5 bases). This CDR3 spans 16 amino acids. V was trimmed by 1 base and J by 10 bases, leaving 17 bases between them. As DNA, the CDR3 is TGTGCCAGCAGTTTAGATTTTAATCAGGGCTACTCACCCCTCCACTTT. Its protein is CASSLDFNQGYSPLHF.

This sequence joins TRBV6-1 and TRBJ1-5; 7 bases line up with TRBD1. The CDR3 contains 16 residues. The germline V gene encodes CDR1 MNHNS and CDR2 SASEGT. Trimming removed 7 bases from V and 1 base from J; junction bases left unmatched: 10. In DNA form, the CDR3 reads TGTGCCAGCACCAATCGGGCAGGGGGAAGCAATCAGCCCCAGCATTTT. Translating it yields CASTNRAGGSNQPQHF.

This clonotype was detected a few times. The V and J genes are TRBV7-3 and TRBJ2-3; D not resolved. V was trimmed by 5 bases and J by 0 bases, leaving 12 bases between them. The CDR3 is 15 amino acids. Germline V gene lookup returns CDR1 SGHTA and CDR2 FQGTGA. The CDR3 is CASSPYVSSTDTQYF. The CDR3 region has the DNA TGTGCCAGCAGCCCCTATGTCTCTAGCACAGATACGCAGTATTTT.

The chain links TRBV4-3 to TRBJ2-5; D might be TRBD1 (7 bases). This CDR3 has 15 residues. Per the germline V gene, CDR1 is LGHNA and CDR2 is YSLEER. V was cut by 2 bases and J by 2 bases, with 12 bases left in between. This CDR3 is CASSQQSGGQETQYF. In DNA, the CDR3 is TGCGCCAGCAGCCAACAATCAGGGGGGCAAGAGACCCAGTACTTC.